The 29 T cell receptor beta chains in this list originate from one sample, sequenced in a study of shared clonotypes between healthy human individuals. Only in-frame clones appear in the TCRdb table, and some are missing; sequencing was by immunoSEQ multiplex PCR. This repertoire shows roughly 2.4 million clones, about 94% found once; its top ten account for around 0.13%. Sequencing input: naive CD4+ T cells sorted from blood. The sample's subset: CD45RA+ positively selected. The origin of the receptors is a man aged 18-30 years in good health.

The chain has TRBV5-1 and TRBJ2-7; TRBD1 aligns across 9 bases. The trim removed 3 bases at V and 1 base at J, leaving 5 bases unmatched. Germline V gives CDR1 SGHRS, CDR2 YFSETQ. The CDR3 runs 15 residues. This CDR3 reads CASSSRTGASYEQYF. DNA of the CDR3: TGCGCCAGCAGCTCAAGGACAGGGGCTTCCTACGAGCAGTACTTC.

CDR3 amino acids: CASRGNGQGKLFF. DNA for the CDR3: TGCGCCAGCAGGGGCAACGGTCAGGGAAAACTGTTTTTT. The chain is built from TRBV5-1 and TRBJ1-4; tentatively, D is TRBD1 (5 bases). The germline gives CDR1 SGHRS, CDR2 YFSETQ. The CDR3 totals 13 residues. Trimming removed 5 bases from V and 10 bases from J, with 15 bases in between. Variable domain in full (rest from reference TRBV5-1 and TRBJ1-4): KAGVTQTPRYLIKTRGQQVTLSCSPISGHRSVSWYQQTPGQGLQFLFEYFSETQRNKGNFPGRFSGRQFSNSRSEMNVSTLELGDSALYLCASRGNGQGKLFFGSGTQLSVL.

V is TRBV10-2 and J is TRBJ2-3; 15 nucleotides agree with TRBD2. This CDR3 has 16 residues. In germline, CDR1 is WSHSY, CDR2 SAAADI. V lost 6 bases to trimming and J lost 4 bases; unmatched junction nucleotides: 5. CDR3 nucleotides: TGCGCCAGCAGGACCGGGACTAGCGGGAGGCCAGATACGCAGTATTTT. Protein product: CASRTGTSGRPDTQYF.

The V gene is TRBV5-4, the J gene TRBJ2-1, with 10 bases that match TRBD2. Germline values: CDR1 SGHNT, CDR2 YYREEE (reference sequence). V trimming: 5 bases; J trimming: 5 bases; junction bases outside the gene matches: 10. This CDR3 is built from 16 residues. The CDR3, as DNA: TGTGCCAGCAGGGAGGAAATTGGACTAGCGGACAATGAGCAGTTCTTC. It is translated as CASREEIGLADNEQFF.

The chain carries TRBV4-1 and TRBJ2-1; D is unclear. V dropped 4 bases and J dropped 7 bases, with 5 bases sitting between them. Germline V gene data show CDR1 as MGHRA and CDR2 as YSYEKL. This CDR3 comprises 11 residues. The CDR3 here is CASSRDNEQFF. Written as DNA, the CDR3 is TGCGCCAGCAGCCGGGATAATGAGCAGTTCTTC.

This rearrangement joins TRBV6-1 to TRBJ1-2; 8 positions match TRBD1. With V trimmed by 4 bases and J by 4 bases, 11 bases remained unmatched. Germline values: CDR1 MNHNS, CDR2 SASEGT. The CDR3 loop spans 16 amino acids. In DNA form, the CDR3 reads TGTGCCAGCAGTGCCAGGACAGGGCGAGGAGGCTATGGCTACACCTTC. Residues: CASSARTGRGGYGYTF.

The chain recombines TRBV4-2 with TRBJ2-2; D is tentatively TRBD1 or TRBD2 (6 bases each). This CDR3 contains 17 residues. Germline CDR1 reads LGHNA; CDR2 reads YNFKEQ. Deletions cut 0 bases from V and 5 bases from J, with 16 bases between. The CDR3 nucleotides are TGTGCCAGCAGCCAAGATTCCCCGCAGGGGAGGACCGGGGAGCTGTTTTTT. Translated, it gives CASSQDSPQGRTGELFF.

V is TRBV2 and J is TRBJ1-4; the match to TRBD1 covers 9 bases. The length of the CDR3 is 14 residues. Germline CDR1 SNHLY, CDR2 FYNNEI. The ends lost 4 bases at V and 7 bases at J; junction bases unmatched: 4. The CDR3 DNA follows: TGTGCCAGCAGTGTGGACAGGGGTACTGAAAAACTGTTTTTT. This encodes CASSVDRGTEKLFF.

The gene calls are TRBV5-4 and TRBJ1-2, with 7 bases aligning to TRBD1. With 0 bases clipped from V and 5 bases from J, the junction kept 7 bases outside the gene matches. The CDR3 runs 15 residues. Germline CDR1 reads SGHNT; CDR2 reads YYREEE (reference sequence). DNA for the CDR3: TGTGCCAGCAGCTTGGGGACAGGTTCAGGTTATGGCTACACCTTC. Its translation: CASSLGTGSGYGYTF.

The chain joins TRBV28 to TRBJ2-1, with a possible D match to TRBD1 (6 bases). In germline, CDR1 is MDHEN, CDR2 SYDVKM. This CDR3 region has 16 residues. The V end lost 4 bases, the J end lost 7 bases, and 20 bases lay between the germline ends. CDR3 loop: CASSSPGTPRTNEQFF. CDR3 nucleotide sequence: TGTGCCAGCAGTTCCCCCGGGACACCCAGAACGAATGAGCAGTTCTTC.

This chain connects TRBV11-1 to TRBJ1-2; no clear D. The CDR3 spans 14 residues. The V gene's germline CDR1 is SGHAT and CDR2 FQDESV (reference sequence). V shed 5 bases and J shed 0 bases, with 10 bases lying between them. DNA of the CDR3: TGTGCCAGCAGCCCGGACGGAGCTAACTATGGCTACACCTTC. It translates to CASSPDGANYGYTF.

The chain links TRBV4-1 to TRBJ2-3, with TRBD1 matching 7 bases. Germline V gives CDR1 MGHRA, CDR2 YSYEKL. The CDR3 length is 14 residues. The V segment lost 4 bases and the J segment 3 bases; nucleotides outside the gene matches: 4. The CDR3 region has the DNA TGCGCCAGCAGCCCGGGACAGTCAACAGATACGCAGTATTTT. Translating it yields CASSPGQSTDTQYF.

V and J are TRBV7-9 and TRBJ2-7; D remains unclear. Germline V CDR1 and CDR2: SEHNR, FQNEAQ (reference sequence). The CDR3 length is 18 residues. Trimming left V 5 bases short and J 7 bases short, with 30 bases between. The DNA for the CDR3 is TGTGCCAGCAGCATAAACTGGGGTAGCTACGAGGCGCATTATGAGCAGTACTTC. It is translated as CASSINWGSYEAHYEQYF.

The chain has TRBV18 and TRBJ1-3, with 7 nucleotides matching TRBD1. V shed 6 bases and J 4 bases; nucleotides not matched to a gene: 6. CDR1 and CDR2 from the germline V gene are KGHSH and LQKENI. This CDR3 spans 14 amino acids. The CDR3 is CASSRDSPGNTIYF. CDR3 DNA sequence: TGTGCCAGCTCGCGGGACAGCCCAGGAAACACCATATATTTT.

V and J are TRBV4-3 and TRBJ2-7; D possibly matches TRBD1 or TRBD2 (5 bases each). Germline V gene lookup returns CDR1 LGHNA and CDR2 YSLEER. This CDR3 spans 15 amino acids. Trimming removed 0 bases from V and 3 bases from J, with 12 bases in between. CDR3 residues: CASSQERWGSYEQYF. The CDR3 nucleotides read TGCGCCAGCAGCCAAGAAAGGTGGGGGAGCTACGAGCAGTACTTC.

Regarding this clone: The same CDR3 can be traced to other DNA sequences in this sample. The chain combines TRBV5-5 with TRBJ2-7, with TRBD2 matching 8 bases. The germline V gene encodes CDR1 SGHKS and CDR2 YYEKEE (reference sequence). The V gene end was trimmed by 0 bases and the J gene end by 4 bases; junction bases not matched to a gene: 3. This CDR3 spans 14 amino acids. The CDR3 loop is CASSLGAGAYEQYF. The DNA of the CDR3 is TGTGCCAGCAGCTTGGGAGCGGGAGCGTACGAGCAGTACTTC.

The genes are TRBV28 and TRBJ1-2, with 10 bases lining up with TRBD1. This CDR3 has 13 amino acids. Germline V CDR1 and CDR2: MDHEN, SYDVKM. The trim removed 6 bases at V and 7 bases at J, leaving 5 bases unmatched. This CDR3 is CASRGGQGSGYTF. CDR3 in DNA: TGTGCCAGCAGGGGGGGACAGGGGAGTGGCTACACCTTC.

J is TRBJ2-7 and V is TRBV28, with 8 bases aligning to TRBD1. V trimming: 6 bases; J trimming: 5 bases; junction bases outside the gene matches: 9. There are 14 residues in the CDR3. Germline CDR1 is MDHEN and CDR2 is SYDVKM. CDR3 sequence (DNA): TGTGCCAGCAGAATGGACAGGGCAGACAACGAGCAGTACTTC. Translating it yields CASRMDRADNEQYF. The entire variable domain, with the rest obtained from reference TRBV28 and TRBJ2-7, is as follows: DVKVTQSSRYLVKRTGEKVFLECVQDMDHENMFWYRQDPGLGLRLIYFSYDVKMKEKGDIPEGYSVSREKKERFSLILESASTNQTSMYLCASRMDRADNEQYFGPGTRLTVT.

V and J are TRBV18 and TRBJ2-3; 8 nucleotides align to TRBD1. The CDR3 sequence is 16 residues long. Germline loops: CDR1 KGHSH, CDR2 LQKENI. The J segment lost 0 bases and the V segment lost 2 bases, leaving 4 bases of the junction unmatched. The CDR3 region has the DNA TGTGCCAGCTCACCAACGGACAGGGTGAGCACAGATACGCAGTATTTT. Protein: CASSPTDRVSTDTQYF. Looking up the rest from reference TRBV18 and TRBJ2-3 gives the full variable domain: NAGVMQNPRHLVRRRGQEARLRCSPMKGHSHVYWYRQLPEEGLKFMVYLQKENIIDESGMPKERFSAEFPKEGPSILRIQQVVRGDSAAYFCASSPTDRVSTDTQYFGPGTRLTVL.

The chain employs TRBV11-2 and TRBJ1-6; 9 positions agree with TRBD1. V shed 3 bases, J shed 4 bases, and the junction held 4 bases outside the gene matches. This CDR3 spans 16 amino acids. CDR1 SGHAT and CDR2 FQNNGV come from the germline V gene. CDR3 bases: TGTGCCAGCAGCTTTCGGACAGGGGCATATAATTCACCCCTCCACTTT. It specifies CASSFRTGAYNSPLHF.

CDR3 DNA sequence: TGTGCCACCACCGGTGAGGGCAATCAGCCCCAGCATTTT. Translated, it gives CATTGEGNQPQHF. The rearrangement joins TRBV15 to TRBJ1-5; no reliable D call. CDR1 LNHNV and CDR2 YYDKDF come from the germline V gene (reference sequence). CDR3 length: 13 residues. The ends were cut back, 7 bases at V and 2 bases at J, with 9 bases in the middle.

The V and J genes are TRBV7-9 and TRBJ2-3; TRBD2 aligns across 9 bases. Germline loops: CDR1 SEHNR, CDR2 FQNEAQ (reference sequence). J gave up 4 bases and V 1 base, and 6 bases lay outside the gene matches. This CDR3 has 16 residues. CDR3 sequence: CASSLEVAGVADTQYF. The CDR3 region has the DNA TGTGCCAGCAGCTTAGAGGTAGCGGGAGTGGCAGATACGCAGTATTTT.

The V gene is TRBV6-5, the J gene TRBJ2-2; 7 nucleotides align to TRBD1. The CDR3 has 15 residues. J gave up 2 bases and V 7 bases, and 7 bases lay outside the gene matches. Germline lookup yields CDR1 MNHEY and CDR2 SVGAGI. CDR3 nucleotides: TGTGCCAGCAAGTTAGGGACAGTAAACACCGGGGAGCTGTTTTTT. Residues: CASKLGTVNTGELFF.

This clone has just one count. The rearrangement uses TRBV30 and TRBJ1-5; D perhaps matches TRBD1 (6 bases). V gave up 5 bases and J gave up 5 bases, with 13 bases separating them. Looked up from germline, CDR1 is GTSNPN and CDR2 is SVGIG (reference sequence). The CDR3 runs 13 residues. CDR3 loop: CAWDSQGHQPQHF. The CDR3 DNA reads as TGTGCCTGGGACTCACAGGGTCATCAGCCCCAGCATTTT.

The CDR3 DNA follows: TGCGCCAGCAGTGAGAACAGTCCTGCCTCTGGAAACACCATATATTTT. This translates into CASSENSPASGNTIYF. The chain carries TRBV10-1 and TRBJ1-3, with D uncertain. The germline gives CDR1 WNHNN, CDR2 SYGVQD (reference sequence). V was clipped by 2 bases and J by 0 bases, with 11 bases between them. The CDR3 length is 16 residues.

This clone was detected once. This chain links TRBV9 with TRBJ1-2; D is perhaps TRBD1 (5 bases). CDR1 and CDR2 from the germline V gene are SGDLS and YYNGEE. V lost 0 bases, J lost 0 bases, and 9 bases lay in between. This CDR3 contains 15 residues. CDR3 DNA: TGTGCCAGCAGCGTAGGGACAACCGCTAACTATGGCTACACCTTC. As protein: CASSVGTTANYGYTF.

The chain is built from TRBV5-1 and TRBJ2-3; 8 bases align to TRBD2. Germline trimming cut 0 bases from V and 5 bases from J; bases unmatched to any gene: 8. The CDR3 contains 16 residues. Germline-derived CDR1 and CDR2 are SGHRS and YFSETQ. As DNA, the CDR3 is TGCGCCAGCAGCTTGGGTCGTGGGACTAGTATAGATACGCAGTATTTT. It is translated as CASSLGRGTSIDTQYF.

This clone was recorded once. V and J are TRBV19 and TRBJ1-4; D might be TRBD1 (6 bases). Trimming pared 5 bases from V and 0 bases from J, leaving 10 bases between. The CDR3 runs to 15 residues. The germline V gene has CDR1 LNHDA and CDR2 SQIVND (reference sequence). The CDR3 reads CASSPTGSTNEKLFF. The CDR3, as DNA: TGTGCCAGTAGTCCTACAGGGTCAACTAATGAAAAACTGTTTTTT.

The CDR3 nucleotides are TGCGCCAGCAGCCGTTCCGGGACTAGCTCCTACAATGAGCAGTTCTTC. It specifies CASSRSGTSSYNEQFF. The gene calls are TRBV5-1 and TRBJ2-1; 8 bases align to TRBD2. The CDR3 runs to 16 residues. Trimming cost V 4 bases and J 0 bases; bases outside gene matches: 6. CDR1 is SGHRS, CDR2 YFSETQ, per germline.